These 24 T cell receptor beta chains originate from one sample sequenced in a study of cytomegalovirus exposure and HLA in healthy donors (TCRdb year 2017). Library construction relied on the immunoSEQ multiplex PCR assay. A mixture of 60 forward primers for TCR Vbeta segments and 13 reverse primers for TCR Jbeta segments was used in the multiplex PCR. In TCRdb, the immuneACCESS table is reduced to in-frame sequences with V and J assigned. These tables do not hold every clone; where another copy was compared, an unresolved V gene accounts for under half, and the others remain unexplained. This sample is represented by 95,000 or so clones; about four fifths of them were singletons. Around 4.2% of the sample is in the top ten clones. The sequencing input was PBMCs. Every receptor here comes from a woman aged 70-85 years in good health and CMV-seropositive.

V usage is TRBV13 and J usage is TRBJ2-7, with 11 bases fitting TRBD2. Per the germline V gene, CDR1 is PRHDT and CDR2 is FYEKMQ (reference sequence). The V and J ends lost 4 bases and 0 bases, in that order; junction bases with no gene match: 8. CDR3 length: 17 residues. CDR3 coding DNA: TGTGCCAGCAGCTCACCGGGACTAGCGGACAGCTCCTACGAGCAGTACTTC. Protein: CASSSPGLADSSYEQYF.

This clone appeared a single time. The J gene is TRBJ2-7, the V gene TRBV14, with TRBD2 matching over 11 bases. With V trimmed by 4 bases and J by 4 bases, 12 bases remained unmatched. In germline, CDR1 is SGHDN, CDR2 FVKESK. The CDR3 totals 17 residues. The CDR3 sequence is CASSLGLAGPLMYEQYF. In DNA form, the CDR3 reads TGTGCCAGCAGCCTCGGACTAGCGGGCCCCCTGATGTACGAGCAGTACTTC.

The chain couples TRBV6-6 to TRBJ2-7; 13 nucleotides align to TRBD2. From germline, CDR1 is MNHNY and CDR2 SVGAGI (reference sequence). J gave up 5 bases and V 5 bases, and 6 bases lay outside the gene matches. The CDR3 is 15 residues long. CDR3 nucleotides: TGTGCCAGCAGTGCGCCGACTAGCGGGAGGAACGAGCAGTACTTC. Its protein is CASSAPTSGRNEQYF.

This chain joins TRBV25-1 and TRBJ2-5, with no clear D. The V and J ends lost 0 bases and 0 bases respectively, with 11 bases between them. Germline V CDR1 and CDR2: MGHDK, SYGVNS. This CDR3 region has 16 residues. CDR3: CASSEYEPVYQETQYF. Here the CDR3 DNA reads TGTGCCAGCAGTGAATACGAGCCTGTGTACCAAGAGACCCAGTACTTC. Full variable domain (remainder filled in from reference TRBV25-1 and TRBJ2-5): EADIYQTPRYLVIGTGKKITLECSQTMGHDKMYWYQQDPGMELHLIHYSYGVNSTEKGDLSSESTVSRIRTEHFPLTLESARPSHTSQYLCASSEYEPVYQETQYFGPGTRLLVL.

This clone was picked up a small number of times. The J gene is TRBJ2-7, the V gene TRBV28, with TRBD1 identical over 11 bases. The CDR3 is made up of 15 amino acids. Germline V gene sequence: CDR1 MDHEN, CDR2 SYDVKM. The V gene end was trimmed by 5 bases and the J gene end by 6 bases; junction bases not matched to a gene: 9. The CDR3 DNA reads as TGTGCCAGCAGTCCTCGCCGGGACAGGGGGACCGAGCAGTACTTC. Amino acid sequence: CASSPRRDRGTEQYF.

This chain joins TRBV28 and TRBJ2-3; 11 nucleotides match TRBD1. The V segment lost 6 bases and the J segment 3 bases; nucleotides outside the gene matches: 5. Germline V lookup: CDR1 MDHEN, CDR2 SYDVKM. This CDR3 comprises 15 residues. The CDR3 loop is CASRNGQGATDTQYF. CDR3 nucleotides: TGTGCCAGCAGGAACGGACAGGGGGCTACAGATACGCAGTATTTT.

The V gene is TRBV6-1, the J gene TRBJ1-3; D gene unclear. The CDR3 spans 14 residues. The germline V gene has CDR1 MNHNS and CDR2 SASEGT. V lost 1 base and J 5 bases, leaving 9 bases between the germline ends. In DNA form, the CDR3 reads TGTGCCAGCAGTGAAGACGGGGTCCGAAACACCATATATTTT. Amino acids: CASSEDGVRNTIYF.

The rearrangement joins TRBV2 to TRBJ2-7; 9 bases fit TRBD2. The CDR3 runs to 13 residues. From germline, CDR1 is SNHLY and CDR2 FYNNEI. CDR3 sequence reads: CGSGRSPTYEQYF. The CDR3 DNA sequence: TGTGGTAGCGGGAGATCACCGACCTACGAGCAGTACTTC.

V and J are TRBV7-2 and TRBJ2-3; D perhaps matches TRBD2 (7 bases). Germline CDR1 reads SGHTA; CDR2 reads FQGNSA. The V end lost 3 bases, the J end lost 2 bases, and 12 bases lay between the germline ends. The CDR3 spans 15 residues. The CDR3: CASSLGGHSTDTQYF. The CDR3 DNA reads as TGTGCCAGCAGCTTGGGGGGGCACTCCACAGATACGCAGTATTTT.

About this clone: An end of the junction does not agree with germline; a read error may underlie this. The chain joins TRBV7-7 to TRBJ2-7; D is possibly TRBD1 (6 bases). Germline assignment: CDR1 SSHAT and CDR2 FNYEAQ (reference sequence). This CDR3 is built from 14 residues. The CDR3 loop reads CASSLGGATTEQYF. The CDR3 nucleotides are TGTGCTAGCAGCTTAGGGGGAGCTACCACCGAGCAGTACTTC.

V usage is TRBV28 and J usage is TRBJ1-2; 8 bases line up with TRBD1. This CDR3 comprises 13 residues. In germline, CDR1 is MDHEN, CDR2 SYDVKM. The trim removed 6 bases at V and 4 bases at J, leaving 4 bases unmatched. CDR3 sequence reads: CASSYQGAYGYTF. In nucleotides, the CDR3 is TGTGCCAGCAGCTATCAGGGGGCCTATGGCTACACCTTC.

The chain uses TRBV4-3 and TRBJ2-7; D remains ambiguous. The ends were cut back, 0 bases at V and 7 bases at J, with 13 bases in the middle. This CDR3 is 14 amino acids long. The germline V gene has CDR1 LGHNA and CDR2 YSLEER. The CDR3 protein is CASSQDPGAGEQYF. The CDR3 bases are TGCGCCAGCAGCCAAGATCCGGGTGCTGGGGAGCAGTACTTC.

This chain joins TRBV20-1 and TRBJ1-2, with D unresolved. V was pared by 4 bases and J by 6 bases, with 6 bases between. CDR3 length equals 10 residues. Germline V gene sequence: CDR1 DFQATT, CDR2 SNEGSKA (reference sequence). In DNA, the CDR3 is TGCAGTGCTAACAAAGATGGCTACACCTTC. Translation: CSANKDGYTF.

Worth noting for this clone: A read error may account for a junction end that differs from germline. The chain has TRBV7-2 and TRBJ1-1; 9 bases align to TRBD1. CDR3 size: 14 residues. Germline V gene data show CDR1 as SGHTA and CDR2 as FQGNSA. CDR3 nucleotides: TGTGCCAGCAACTTAATGACAGGGGGCACTGAAGCTTTCTTT. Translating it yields CASNLMTGGTEAFF. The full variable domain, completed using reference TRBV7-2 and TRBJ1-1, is GAGVSQSPSNKVTEKGKDVELRCDPISGHTALYWYRQSLGQGLEFLIYFQGNSAPDKSGLPSDRFSAERTGGSVSTLTIQRTQQEDSAVYLCASNLMTGGTEAFFGQGTRLTVV.

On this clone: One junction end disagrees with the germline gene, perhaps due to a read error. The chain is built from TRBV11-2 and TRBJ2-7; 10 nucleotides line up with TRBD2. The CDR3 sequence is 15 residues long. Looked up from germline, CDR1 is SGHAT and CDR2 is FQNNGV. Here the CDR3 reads CASSFPFASGRLWAF. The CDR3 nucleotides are TGTGCCAGCAGTTTCCCCTTCGCTAGCGGGAGACTCTGGGCTTTT.

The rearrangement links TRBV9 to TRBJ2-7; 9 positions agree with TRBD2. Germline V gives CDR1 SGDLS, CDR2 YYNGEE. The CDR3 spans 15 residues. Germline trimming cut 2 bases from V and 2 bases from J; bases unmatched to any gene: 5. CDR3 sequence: CASSVGSGSPYEQYF. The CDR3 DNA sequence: TGTGCCAGCAGCGTGGGTAGCGGGAGTCCCTACGAGCAGTACTTC.

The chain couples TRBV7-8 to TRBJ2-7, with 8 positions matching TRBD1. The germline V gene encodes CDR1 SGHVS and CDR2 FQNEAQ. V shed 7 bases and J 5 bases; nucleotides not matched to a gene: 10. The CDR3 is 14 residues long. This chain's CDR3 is CASTLPGGTNEQYF. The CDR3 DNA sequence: TGTGCCAGCACCCTTCCAGGGGGCACTAACGAGCAGTACTTC.

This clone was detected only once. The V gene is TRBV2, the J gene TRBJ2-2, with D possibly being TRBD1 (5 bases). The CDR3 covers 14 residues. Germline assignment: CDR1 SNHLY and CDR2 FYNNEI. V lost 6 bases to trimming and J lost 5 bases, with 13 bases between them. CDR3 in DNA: TGTGCCAGCAGAACGAATGGGGCGACCGGGGAGCTGTTTTTT. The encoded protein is CASRTNGATGELFF. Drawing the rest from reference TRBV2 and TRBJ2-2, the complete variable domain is EPEVTQTPSHQVTQMGQEVILRCVPISNHLYFYWYRQILGQKVEFLVSFYNNEISEKSEIFDDQFSVERPDGSNFTLKIRSTKLEDSAMYFCASRTNGATGELFFGEGSRLTVL.

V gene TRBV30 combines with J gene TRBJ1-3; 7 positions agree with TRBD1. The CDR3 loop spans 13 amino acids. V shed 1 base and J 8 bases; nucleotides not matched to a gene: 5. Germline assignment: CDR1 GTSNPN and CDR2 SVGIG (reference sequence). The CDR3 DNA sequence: TGTGCCTGGAGTGGTGACAGGGTGGACACCATATATTTT. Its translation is CAWSGDRVDTIYF.

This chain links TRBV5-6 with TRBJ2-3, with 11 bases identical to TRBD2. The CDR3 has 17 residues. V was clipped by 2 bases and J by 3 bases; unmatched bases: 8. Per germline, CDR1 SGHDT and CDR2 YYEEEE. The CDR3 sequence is CASSFRLAGFGTDTQYF. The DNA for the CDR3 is TGTGCCAGCAGCTTCCGACTAGCGGGATTCGGGACAGATACGCAGTATTTT.

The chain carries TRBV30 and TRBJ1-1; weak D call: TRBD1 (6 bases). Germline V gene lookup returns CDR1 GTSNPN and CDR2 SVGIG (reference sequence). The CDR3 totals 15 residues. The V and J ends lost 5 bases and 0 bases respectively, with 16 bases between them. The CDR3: CAWDSNRVVNTEAFF. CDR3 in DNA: TGTGCCTGGGACTCGAACAGGGTGGTGAACACTGAAGCTTTCTTT. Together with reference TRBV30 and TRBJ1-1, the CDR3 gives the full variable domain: SQTIHQWPATLVQPVGSPLSLECTVEGTSNPNLYWYRQAAGRGLQLLFYSVGIGQISSEVPQNLSASRPQDRQFILSSKKLLLSDSGFYLCAWDSNRVVNTEAFFGQGTRLTVV.

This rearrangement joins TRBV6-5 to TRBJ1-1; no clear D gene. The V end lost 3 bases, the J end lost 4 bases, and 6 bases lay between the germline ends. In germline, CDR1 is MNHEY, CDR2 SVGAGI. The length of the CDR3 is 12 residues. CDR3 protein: CASSYGGTEAFF. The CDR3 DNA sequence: TGTGCCAGCAGTTATGGAGGCACTGAAGCTTTCTTT.

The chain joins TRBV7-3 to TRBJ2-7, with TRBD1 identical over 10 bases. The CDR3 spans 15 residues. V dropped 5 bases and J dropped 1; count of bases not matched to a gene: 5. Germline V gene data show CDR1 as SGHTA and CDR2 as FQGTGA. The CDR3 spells CASSQDRGFSYEQYF. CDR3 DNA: TGTGCCAGCAGCCAGGACAGGGGGTTTTCCTACGAGCAGTACTTC.

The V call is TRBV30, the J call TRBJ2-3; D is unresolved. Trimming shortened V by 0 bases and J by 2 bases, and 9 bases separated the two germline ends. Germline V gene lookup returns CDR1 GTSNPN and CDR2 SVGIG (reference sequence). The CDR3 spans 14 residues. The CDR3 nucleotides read TGTGCCTGGAGTGTACTGAGGCCCACAGATACGCAGTATTTT. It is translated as CAWSVLRPTDTQYF.